Below, 22 T cell receptor beta chains from the same sample are listed, as sequenced in a study of blood T cell repertoires in COVID-19. Sequenced by immunoSEQ multiplex PCR; TCRdb stores in-frame clones only, minus some. The sample has tens of thousands of clones; 73% are singletons. Sequencing was carried out using peripheral blood. The receptors here all came from a human donor in a cohort sampled during active or convalescent COVID-19.

V and J are TRBV7-9 and TRBJ2-1; 12 bases align to TRBD2. Germline V gene data show CDR1 as SEHNR and CDR2 as FQNEAQ (reference sequence). V trimming: 4 bases; J trimming: 7 bases; junction bases outside the gene matches: 2. The CDR3 runs to 14 residues. CDR3 sequence reads: CASSYGLAGNEQFF. Here the CDR3 DNA reads TGTGCCAGCAGCTACGGACTAGCGGGGAATGAGCAGTTCTTC.

V usage is TRBV4-1 and J usage is TRBJ1-5, with a tentative D call TRBD1 (5 bases). The V end lost 0 bases, the J end lost 8 bases, and 8 bases lay between the germline ends. Germline V gene lookup returns CDR1 MGHRA and CDR2 YSYEKL. The CDR3 runs to 13 residues. CDR3 amino acids: CASSQDQGKPQHF. CDR3 DNA sequence: TGCGCCAGCAGCCAAGACCAGGGAAAGCCCCAGCATTTT.

This chain links TRBV5-1 with TRBJ2-1; TRBD2 might be the D (5 bases). V was trimmed by 0 bases and J by 8 bases, leaving 6 bases between them. The CDR3 has 12 amino acids. Germline V CDR1 and CDR2: SGHRS, YFSETQ. DNA of the CDR3: TGCGCCAGCAGCTTGGGAGGGTATGAGCAGTTCTTC. Translated: CASSLGGYEQFF.

The J gene is TRBJ2-3, the V gene TRBV18; 7 bases match TRBD2. The CDR3 has 16 residues. Germline assignment: CDR1 KGHSH and CDR2 LQKENI. V shed 8 bases and J 1 base; nucleotides not matched to a gene: 12. The CDR3 bases are TGTGCCAGCCTTCCGGGAGGCGGGGGAGGCACAGATACGCAGTATTTT. This encodes CASLPGGGGGTDTQYF.

V and J are TRBV7-9 and TRBJ2-7; 7 bases fit TRBD2. The CDR3 has 17 amino acids. Looked up from germline, CDR1 is SEHNR and CDR2 is FQNEAQ (reference sequence). V was clipped by 10 bases and J by 3 bases; unmatched bases: 21. This CDR3 is CATRGSAGEIWDYEQYF. CDR3 nucleotide sequence: TGTGCCACCCGGGGCTCGGCGGGAGAAATTTGGGACTACGAGCAGTACTTC.

This chain uses TRBV28 with TRBJ2-3; TRBD2 matches at 15 bases. J gave up 3 bases and V 6 bases, and 1 base lay outside the gene matches. Germline CDR1 is MDHEN and CDR2 is SYDVKM. The length of the CDR3 is 15 residues. The CDR3 loop is CASRGTSGGTDTQYF. The CDR3 DNA follows: TGTGCCAGCAGGGGGACTAGCGGGGGGACAGATACGCAGTATTTT.

This sequence joins TRBV5-5 and TRBJ2-5; TRBD1 is a possible D gene (6 bases). Trimming took 5 bases from V and 1 from J, leaving 18 bases between them. The CDR3 is 16 residues long. Germline-derived CDR1 and CDR2 are SGHKS and YYEKEE (reference sequence). CDR3 in DNA: TGTGCCAGCAGGTTAGACTTGTGGGGGCTCCAAGAGACCCAGTACTTC. This codes for CASRLDLWGLQETQYF.

The chain carries TRBV7-2 and TRBJ2-2; 7 bases align to TRBD1. The CDR3 is 15 residues long. The junction had 1 base not matched to a gene; V was cut back by 2 bases and J by 1 base. Germline CDR1 reads SGHTA; CDR2 reads FQGNSA. The CDR3 DNA reads as TGTGCCAGCAGCTTATGGACAGGGAACACCGGGGAGCTGTTTTTT. This sequence encodes CASSLWTGNTGELFF.

The rearrangement links TRBV5-1 to TRBJ2-2; D might be TRBD2 (6 bases). The V end was cut by 3 bases, the J end by 5 bases, with 8 bases between. The CDR3 runs 13 residues. The germline V gene has CDR1 SGHRS and CDR2 YFSETQ. The CDR3 DNA reads as TGCGCCAGCAGCTACGGGGGAACCGGGGAGCTGTTTTTT. This codes for CASSYGGTGELFF. The full variable domain, its missing parts supplied by reference TRBV5-1 and TRBJ2-2, is KAGVTQTPRYLIKTRGQQVTLSCSPISGHRSVSWYQQTPGQGLQFLFEYFSETQRNKGNFPGRFSGRQFSNSRSEMNVSTLELGDSALYLCASSYGGTGELFFGEGSRLTVL.

The rearrangement links TRBV5-1 to TRBJ2-1; 11 bases match TRBD2. With V trimmed by 5 bases and J by 2 bases, 0 bases remained unmatched. This CDR3 comprises 14 residues. Germline loops: CDR1 SGHRS, CDR2 YFSETQ. CDR3 in amino acids: CASRLAGAYNEQFF. In nucleotides, the CDR3 is TGCGCCAGCAGACTAGCGGGAGCCTACAATGAGCAGTTCTTC. The variable domain in full, with the rest retrieved from reference TRBV5-1 and TRBJ2-1, is KAGVTQTPRYLIKTRGQQVTLSCSPISGHRSVSWYQQTPGQGLQFLFEYFSETQRNKGNFPGRFSGRQFSNSRSEMNVSTLELGDSALYLCASRLAGAYNEQFFGPGTRLTVL.

The chain uses TRBV7-9 and TRBJ1-1, with D maybe TRBD1 (5 bases). CDR3 size: 16 residues. The germline gives CDR1 SEHNR, CDR2 FQNEAQ (reference sequence). Trimming stripped 2 bases from V and 0 bases from J, with 13 bases between. The DNA of the CDR3 is TGTGCCAGCAGCTTACTTGGAGGGGAAATGAACACTGAAGCTTTCTTT. Translating gives CASSLLGGEMNTEAFF.

J is TRBJ2-1 and V is TRBV21-1; the table's D call TRBD1 went unverified against the DNA. TRBV21-1 is flagged as a pseudogene. The CDR3 is made up of 18 amino acids. The CDR3 loop reads CASSKSPPGQGPVNEQFF. CDR3 nucleotides: TGTGCCAGCAGCAAAAGTCCTCCGGGACAGGGACCCGTCAATGAGCAGTTCTTC.

The table lists this clone with a few counts. CDR3 protein: CASRPGEGYEQYF. CDR3 bases: TGTGCCAGTCGTCCGGGAGAGGGTTACGAGCAGTACTTC. V and J are TRBV19 and TRBJ2-7; a weak D match, TRBD2 (6 bases). V was cut by 8 bases and J by 4 bases, with 15 bases left in between. Germline V gives CDR1 LNHDA, CDR2 SQIVND (reference sequence). The CDR3 totals 13 residues. Combining the CDR3 with reference TRBV19 and TRBJ2-7 gives the whole variable domain DGGITQSPKYLFRKEGQNVTLSCEQNLNHDAMYWYRQDPGQGLRLIYYSQIVNDFQKGDIAEGYSVSREKKESFPLTVTSAQKNPTAFYLCASRPGEGYEQYFGPGTRLTVT.

The rearrangement links TRBV5-1 to TRBJ2-7; D may be TRBD1 (5 bases). CDR3 length: 13 amino acids. The germline V and J ends were trimmed by 3 bases and 2 bases, with 9 bases remaining between them. Per germline, CDR1 SGHRS and CDR2 YFSETQ. The DNA for the CDR3 is TGCGCCAGCAGCTCCAGGGATCCCTACGAGCAGTACTTC. Protein sequence: CASSSRDPYEQYF.

DNA for the CDR3: TGTGCCAGCAGTTGGGGGGGGACGGGTGGAAACACCATATATTTT. Translating gives CASSWGGTGGNTIYF. J is TRBJ1-3 and V is TRBV27, with D tentatively TRBD1 (5 bases). The CDR3 totals 15 residues. Germline assignment: CDR1 MNHEY and CDR2 SMNVEV (reference sequence). V was pared by 4 bases and J by 3 bases, with 13 bases between.

This clone turned up a few times. The chain couples TRBV19 to TRBJ1-5; 7 bases line up with TRBD1. Germline V gene sequence: CDR1 LNHDA, CDR2 SQIVND (reference sequence). This CDR3 comprises 15 residues. V lost 4 bases and J lost 4; bases outside the gene matches: 7. This chain's CDR3 is CASSSSGQVNQPQHF. The CDR3 region has the DNA TGTGCCAGTAGTAGCTCCGGACAGGTAAATCAGCCCCAGCATTTT. The full variable domain, rest sourced from reference TRBV19 and TRBJ1-5, is DGGITQSPKYLFRKEGQNVTLSCEQNLNHDAMYWYRQDPGQGLRLIYYSQIVNDFQKGDIAEGYSVSREKKESFPLTVTSAQKNPTAFYLCASSSSGQVNQPQHFGDGTRLSIL.

The V gene is TRBV5-1, the J gene TRBJ1-2, with 9 bases aligning to TRBD1. V shed 3 bases, J shed 3 bases, and the junction held 3 bases outside the gene matches. CDR1 SGHRS and CDR2 YFSETQ come from the germline V gene. There are 14 residues in the CDR3. The CDR3 loop reads CASSSTGGDYGYTF. The CDR3 DNA sequence: TGCGCCAGCAGCTCCACAGGGGGCGACTATGGCTACACCTTC.

This clone was observed a few times. V is TRBV3-1 (or the pseudogene TRBV3-2) and J is TRBJ2-1; 8 bases agree with TRBD2. This CDR3 spans 17 amino acids. Germline trimming cut 4 bases from V and 4 bases from J; bases unmatched to any gene: 12. Germline CDR1 is LGHDT and CDR2 is YNNKEL (reference sequence). DNA for the CDR3: TGTGCCAGCAGCCCCCGCCCCGCTAGCGGGCTTTACAATGAGCAGTTCTTC. As protein: CASSPRPASGLYNEQFF.

This CDR3 reads CATSRKRPTRGGTDTQYF. The CDR3 DNA follows: TGTGCCACCAGCAGAAAGAGGCCAACCCGGGGAGGCACAGATACGCAGTATTTT. The chain recombines TRBV15 with TRBJ2-3, with D possibly being TRBD2 (5 bases). The germline CDR1 and CDR2 sequences are LNHNV and YYDKDF (reference sequence). The ends were cut back, 2 bases at V and 1 base at J, with 19 bases in the middle. The CDR3 is 18 residues long. Complete variable domain (other parts from reference TRBV15 and TRBJ2-3): DAMVIQNPRYQVTQFGKPVTLSCSQTLNHNVMYWYQQKSSQAPKLLFHYYDKDFNNEADTPDNFQSRRPNTSFCFLDIRSPGLGDTAMYLCATSRKRPTRGGTDTQYFGPGTRLTVL.

V gene TRBV14 combines with J gene TRBJ2-4, with D possibly TRBD2 on 5 matching bases. This CDR3 is 18 amino acids long. The ends were cut back, 3 bases at V and 0 bases at J, with 18 bases in the middle. The V gene's germline CDR1 is SGHDN and CDR2 FVKESK. As DNA, the CDR3 is TGTGCCAGCAGCCACACTGGAGGCCACCGGTTAGCCAAAAACATTCAGTACTTC. Its translation is CASSHTGGHRLAKNIQYF.

The CDR3 reads CATGTGGLSNQPQHF. DNA for the CDR3: TGTGCCACCGGGACAGGGGGATTGAGCAATCAGCCCCAGCATTTT. The chain combines TRBV15 with TRBJ1-5; 11 bases are shared with TRBD1. Looked up from germline, CDR1 is LNHNV and CDR2 is YYDKDF (reference sequence). Trimming at V came to 8 bases and at J to 1 base, leaving 4 bases not matched to a gene. The CDR3 sequence is 15 residues long. Full variable domain (rest looked up from reference TRBV15 and TRBJ1-5): DAMVIQNPRYQVTQFGKPVTLSCSQTLNHNVMYWYQQKSSQAPKLLFHYYDKDFNNEADTPDNFQSRRPNTSFCFLDIRSPGLGDTAMYLCATGTGGLSNQPQHFGDGTRLSIL.

The DNA for the CDR3 is TGTGCCAGTAGTCCCCGGACAGGTTGGGGCGATGGCTACACCTTC. This encodes CASSPRTGWGDGYTF. The rearrangement joins TRBV19 to TRBJ1-2; 7 nucleotides align to TRBD1. The junction had 12 bases not matched to a gene; V was cut back by 5 bases and J by 6 bases. This CDR3 has 15 residues. Germline CDR1 and CDR2: LNHDA and SQIVND (reference sequence).